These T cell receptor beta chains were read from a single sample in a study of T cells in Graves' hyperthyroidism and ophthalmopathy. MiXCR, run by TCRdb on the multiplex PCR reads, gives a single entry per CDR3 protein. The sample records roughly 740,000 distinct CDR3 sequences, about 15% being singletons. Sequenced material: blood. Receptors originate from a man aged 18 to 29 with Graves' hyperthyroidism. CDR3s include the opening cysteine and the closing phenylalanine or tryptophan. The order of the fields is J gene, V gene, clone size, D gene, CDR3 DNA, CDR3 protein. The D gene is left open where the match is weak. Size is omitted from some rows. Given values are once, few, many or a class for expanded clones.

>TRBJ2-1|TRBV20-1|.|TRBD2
TGCAGTGTCCGGGAGGACGCCTACAATGAGCAGTTCTTC
CSVREDAYNEQFF
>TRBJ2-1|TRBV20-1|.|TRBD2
TGCAGTGCTAGTGCCGCCGGGACTATAGACAATGAGCAGTTCTTC
CSASAAGTIDNEQFF
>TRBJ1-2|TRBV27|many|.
TGTGCCAGCAGTAAGCAGGGAGGCGGCTACACCTTC
CASSKQGGGYTF
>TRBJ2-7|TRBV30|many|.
TGTGCCTGGAGTCCGGACAGAGGGAAATCCTACGAGCAGTACTTC
CAWSPDRGKSYEQYF
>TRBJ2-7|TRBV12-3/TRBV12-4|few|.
TGTGCCAGTACCAATAGGGAGCATAACGAGCAGTACTTC
CASTNREHNEQYF
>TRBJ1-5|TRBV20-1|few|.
TGCAGTGCTAGAGCTGTGCACCAGCCCCAGCATTTT
CSARAVHQPQHF
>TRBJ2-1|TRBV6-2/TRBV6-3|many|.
TGTGCCAGCAGTTACTGGGGGCCCCTGGGGAATGAGCAGTTCTTC
CASSYWGPLGNEQFF
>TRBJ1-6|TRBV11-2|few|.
TGTGCCAGCAGCCGAGAGGGGGGGCTTAGCTCACCCCTCCACTTT
CASSREGGLSSPLHF
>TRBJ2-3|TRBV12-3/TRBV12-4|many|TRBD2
TGTGCCAGCAGTTTAGCGGGAGGGATCACAGATACGCAGTATTTT
CASSLAGGITDTQYF
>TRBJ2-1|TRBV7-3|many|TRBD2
TGTGCCAGCAGCTTAGGGGGACTAGGCAATGAGCAGTTCTTC
CASSLGGLGNEQFF
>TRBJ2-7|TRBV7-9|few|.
TGTGCCAGCAGACCGACAGGAGCCTACGAGCAGTACTTC
CASRPTGAYEQYF
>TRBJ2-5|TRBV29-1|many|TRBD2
TGCAGCGTTGCCACGGGGGGTCAAGAGACCCAGTACTTC
CSVATGGQETQYF
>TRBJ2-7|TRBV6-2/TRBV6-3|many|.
TGTGCCAGCAGCCATCAACAGGGCCGCTCCTACGAGCAGTACTTC
CASSHQQGRSYEQYF
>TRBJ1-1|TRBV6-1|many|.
TGTGCCAGTCACTCAGCCTACACTGAAGCTTTCTTT
CASHSAYTEAFF
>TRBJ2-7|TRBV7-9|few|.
TGTGCCAGCAGCTTTAAGGGCCTAGCCCCCCACGAGCAGTACTTC
CASSFKGLAPHEQYF
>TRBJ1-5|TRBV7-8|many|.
TGTGCCAGCAGCTTAGGGGACGGCAATCAGCCCCAGCATTTT
CASSLGDGNQPQHF
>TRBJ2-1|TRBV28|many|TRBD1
TGTGCCAGCAGTGACAGGGAGAGGAACGAGCAGTTCTTC
CASSDRERNEQFF
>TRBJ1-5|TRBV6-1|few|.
TGTGCCAGCAGTAAACAGGGTTATCAGCCCCAGCATTTT
CASSKQGYQPQHF
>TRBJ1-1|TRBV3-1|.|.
TGTGCCAGCAGCCAATTGGGGATCAACCCTCGGGACACTGAAGCTTTCTTT
CASSQLGINPRDTEAFF
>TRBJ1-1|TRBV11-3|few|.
TGTGCCAGCAGCTTAGGTGAGGGGGTTGAAGCTTTCTTT
CASSLGEGVEAFF
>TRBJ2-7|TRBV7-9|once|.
TGTGCCAGCAGCTTAGACCCCTTGTCTTCCTTCACAGAGCAGTACTTC
CASSLDPLSSFTEQYF
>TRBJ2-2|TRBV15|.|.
TGTGCCACCAGCGCTTACGCCGGGGAGCTGTTTTTT
CATSAYAGELFF
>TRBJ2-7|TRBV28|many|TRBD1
TGTGCCAGCAGTGTACAGGGGCTGCACGAGCAGTACTTC
CASSVQGLHEQYF
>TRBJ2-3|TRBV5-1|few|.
TGCGCCAGCAGCTTGGTTGGGGTTGCCGCAGATACGCAGTATTTT
CASSLVGVAADTQYF
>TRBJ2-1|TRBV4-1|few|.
TGCGCCAGCAGCCAAGATTGGGGGCGGAGGGTGAACAATGAGCAGTTCTTC
CASSQDWGRRVNNEQFF
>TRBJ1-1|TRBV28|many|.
TGTGCCAGCGGCTTGACAGGAAAGAACACTGAAGCTTTCTTT
CASGLTGKNTEAFF
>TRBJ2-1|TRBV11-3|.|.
TGTGCCAGCAGGAGAGGGGACAATGAGCAGTTCTTC
CASRRGDNEQFF